These 5 T cell receptor beta chains originate from one sample sequenced in a study of shared clonotypes between healthy human individuals. Assay: immunoSEQ multiplex PCR; the TCRdb copy retains only in-frame clones and omits some. The sample has 470,000 or so clones; approximately 78% are singletons. The material sequenced was PBMCs. These receptor sequences come from a woman between 40 and 55 years old in good health. Some clones in this sample may be carry-over from other donors' samples.

The chain couples TRBV30 to TRBJ1-6; 7 bases match TRBD1. The CDR3 extends over 13 amino acids. Germline V lookup: CDR1 GTSNPN, CDR2 SVGIG (reference sequence). V shed 3 bases, J shed 8 bases, and the junction held 4 bases outside the gene matches. The CDR3 spells CAWRADRDSPLHF. The CDR3, as DNA: TGTGCCTGGAGGGCAGACAGGGATTCACCCCTCCACTTT.

The chain carries TRBV28 and TRBJ2-7, with D possibly TRBD1 on 6 matching bases. The CDR3 length is 16 residues. CDR1 and CDR2 from the germline V gene are MDHEN and SYDVKM. Trimming shortened V by 4 bases and J by 1 base, and 17 bases separated the two germline ends. CDR3 DNA: TGTGCCAGCAGTTGGCGCGGACAGTCGTCGTCCTACGAGCAGTACTTC. As protein: CASSWRGQSSSYEQYF.

This clone was seen only a few times. This chain uses TRBV27 with TRBJ1-1; 9 bases match TRBD1. The CDR3 is 14 amino acids. Unmatched junction bases numbered 4, after V lost 7 bases and J lost 1 base. Germline loops: CDR1 MNHEY, CDR2 SMNVEV (reference sequence). The CDR3 loop reads CASIKQGANTEAFF. CDR3 DNA: TGTGCCAGCATCAAACAGGGGGCGAACACTGAAGCTTTCTTT.

CDR3 sequence (DNA): TGTGCCAGCAGTTCCCCGGACAGGGTGGGCTACACCTTC. Translated: CASSSPDRVGYTF. V gene TRBV28 combines with J gene TRBJ1-2; 8 nucleotides line up with TRBD1. The CDR3 has 13 amino acids. From germline, CDR1 is MDHEN and CDR2 SYDVKM. V gave up 4 bases and J gave up 8 bases; unmatched junction bases: 6.

V usage is TRBV28 and J usage is TRBJ2-2; 9 positions match TRBD1. Germline values: CDR1 MDHEN, CDR2 SYDVKM. This CDR3 spans 14 amino acids. After removal of 4 bases from V and 6 bases from J, the junction contained 3 bases not matched to a gene. The DNA of the CDR3 is TGTGCCAGCAGTTCACAGGGGGCCTCCGGGGAGCTGTTTTTT. Its translation: CASSSQGASGELFF.